The entry below describes one T cell receptor (beta chain). As yet, its antigen is unknown. Terminally differentiated effector memory CD45RA+ cells were left out of the naive CD8 fraction, which was CD45RO-negative and positively selected for CCR7. Measured with immunoSEQ multiplex PCR; TCRdb has only the in-frame clones, and not every one. This table holds roughly 2.1 million clones, 93% found once. This record comes from a study of shared clonotypes between healthy human individuals. Findings and limits, study-wide: On the whole, naive subsets had larger estimated richness than memory subsets had.

The V segment lost 0 bases and the J segment 1 base; nucleotides outside the gene matches: 14. The germline V gene encodes CDR1 SGDLS and CDR2 YYNGEE. This CDR3 is built from 20 residues. The sample was naive CD8+ T cells from PBMCs. V usage is TRBV9 and J usage is TRBJ2-3; 10 bases are shared with TRBD2. The clonotype was recovered from a man in his late teens or twenties in good health. Some clones in this sample may be carry-over from other donors' samples. The CDR3 bases are TGTGCCAGCAGCGTAGTAGGCCTAGCGGGAGCCGGATGGGGCACAGATACGCAGTATTTT. It codes for CASSVVGLAGAGWGTDTQYF.